The next 21 T cell receptor beta chains were all read from a single sample in a study of T cells in tuberculosis. Sorting used thawed, overnight-rested PBMC stained with anti-CD3, a viability dye and GMM-loaded CD1B tetramer. The lipid loaded on the CD1B tetramers was C32 glucose monomycolate from Rhodococcus equi. Only in-frame clones appear in the TCRdb table, and some are missing; sequencing was by immunoSEQ multiplex PCR. The sample comprises approximately 57,000 clones, over 75% of which are singletons, and just over 20% rests with the top ten. Specimen: CD1b-GMM tetramer-negative cells sorted from PBMCs. The receptors were sampled from an adult woman with latent tuberculosis.

The chain combines TRBV5-1 with TRBJ2-1, with TRBD2 matching over 13 bases. This CDR3 is 16 amino acids long. Germline CDR1 and CDR2: SGHRS and YFSETQ. V lost 0 bases and J lost 8; bases outside the gene matches: 5. The CDR3 nucleotides are TGCGCCAGCAGCTTGGGGACTAGCGGGGGTGGCGATGAGCAGTTCTTC. This encodes CASSLGTSGGGDEQFF.

The rearrangement links TRBV28 to TRBJ1-4; 11 bases agree with TRBD1. CDR3 length equals 17 residues. After removal of 8 bases from V and 10 bases from J, the junction contained 18 bases not matched to a gene. In germline, CDR1 is MDHEN, CDR2 SYDVKM. This CDR3 is CASLTPGQGVRSGKLFF. CDR3 DNA sequence: TGTGCCAGCCTTACCCCGGGACAGGGGGTTAGAAGTGGAAAACTGTTTTTT.

This rearrangement joins TRBV2 to TRBJ2-1, with a possible D match to TRBD2 (6 bases). Germline V lookup: CDR1 SNHLY, CDR2 FYNNEI. V was trimmed by 6 bases and J by 0 bases, leaving 9 bases between them. The CDR3 is made up of 14 amino acids. For the CDR3, the DNA is TGTGCCAGCAGAGGCGGGGCCTCCTACAATGAGCAGTTCTTC. This translates into CASRGGASYNEQFF. The full variable domain, rest sourced from reference TRBV2 and TRBJ2-1, is EPEVTQTPSHQVTQMGQEVILRCVPISNHLYFYWYRQILGQKVEFLVSFYNNEISEKSEIFDDQFSVERPDGSNFTLKIRSTKLEDSAMYFCASRGGASYNEQFFGPGTRLTVL.

V gene TRBV28 combines with J gene TRBJ2-3; possibly TRBD1 for D (7 bases). V was cut by 4 bases and J by 4 bases, with 15 bases left in between. The CDR3 length is 15 residues. The germline V gene has CDR1 MDHEN and CDR2 SYDVKM. CDR3 in amino acids: CASSSGQAGPDTQYF. For the CDR3, the DNA is TGTGCCAGCAGTTCTGGACAGGCGGGACCAGATACGCAGTATTTT.

The chain is built from TRBV11-2 and TRBJ2-3; 12 positions agree with TRBD2. Germline lookup yields CDR1 SGHAT and CDR2 FQNNGV. This CDR3 contains 18 residues. V lost 3 bases, J lost 4 bases, and 11 bases stayed unmatched. The DNA for the CDR3 is TGTGCCAGCAGCTTTTTCCCGCGACTAGCGGGAGTGTCAGATACGCAGTATTTT. It translates to CASSFFPRLAGVSDTQYF.

This chain links TRBV23-1 with TRBJ2-2; 10 positions match TRBD2. TRBV23-1 belongs to the ORF category, with a function that is uncertain. This CDR3 has 17 amino acids. The V segment lost 0 bases and the J segment 8 bases; nucleotides outside the gene matches: 9. CDR3 in amino acids: CASSQSPSVAGGGELFF. CDR3 nucleotides: TGCGCCAGCAGTCAATCACCCTCAGTAGCGGGAGGAGGGGAGCTGTTTTTT.

The chain links TRBV7-9 to TRBJ2-7, with 7 bases that match TRBD1. Germline V CDR1 and CDR2: SEHNR, FQNEAQ (reference sequence). CDR3 length: 17 amino acids. Trimming cost V 5 bases and J 4 bases; bases outside gene matches: 17. The CDR3 sequence is CASSPQYRGRITYEQYF. The CDR3, as DNA: TGTGCCAGCAGCCCACAATACAGGGGCCGTATTACATACGAGCAGTACTTC.

The chain links TRBV18 to TRBJ1-1; 8 nucleotides match TRBD1. This CDR3 comprises 14 residues. The junction had 1 base not matched to a gene; V was cut back by 3 bases and J by 1 base. Germline assignment: CDR1 KGHSH and CDR2 LQKENI. CDR3 protein: CASSPGQENTEAFF. The CDR3 DNA reads as TGTGCCAGCTCACCGGGACAGGAGAACACTGAAGCTTTCTTT.

J is TRBJ2-1 and V is TRBV5-4, with D perhaps TRBD1 (6 bases). Germline values: CDR1 SGHNT, CDR2 YYREEE (reference sequence). V lost 3 bases and J 5 bases, leaving 12 bases between the germline ends. The CDR3 spans 14 residues. The CDR3 DNA reads TGTGCCAGCAGCTCAGGACAGAATCACAATGAGCAGTTCTTC. This encodes CASSSGQNHNEQFF. The full variable domain, completed using reference TRBV5-4 and TRBJ2-1, is ETGVTQSPTHLIKTRGQQVTLRCSSQSGHNTVSWYQQALGQGPQFIFQYYREEENGRGNFPPRFSGLQFPNYSSELNVNALELDDSALYLCASSSGQNHNEQFFGPGTRLTVL.

The chain uses TRBV6-5 and TRBJ1-5, with D maybe TRBD1 (5 bases). The CDR3 runs 13 residues. Between the trimmed V and J ends, which lost 5 bases and 6 bases, there was a span of 11 bases. Germline V gene lookup returns CDR1 MNHEY and CDR2 SVGAGI. Written as DNA, the CDR3 is TGTGCCAGCAGTCCAGGGTTCACTCAGCCCCAGCATTTT. Protein: CASSPGFTQPQHF.

The rearrangement links TRBV11-2 to TRBJ2-4; D is possibly TRBD1 (5 bases). V lost 3 bases and J lost 2, with 11 bases in between. The length of the CDR3 is 15 residues. Germline CDR1 and CDR2: SGHAT and FQNNGV. The CDR3 DNA is TGTGCCAGCAGCTTCCAGGGAATGACCAAAAACATTCAGTACTTC. Protein: CASSFQGMTKNIQYF.

This chain joins TRBV6-6 and TRBJ1-2; TRBD1 matches at 7 bases. V lost 7 bases and J lost 4; bases outside the gene matches: 3. The germline gives CDR1 MNHNY, CDR2 SVGAGI (reference sequence). The length of the CDR3 is 12 residues. CDR3 region: CASNPGGYGYTF. CDR3 nucleotides: TGTGCCAGCAATCCAGGGGGCTATGGCTACACCTTC.

This clone was picked up a small number of times. The chain is built from TRBV15 and TRBJ1-3, with TRBD1 as a possible D gene (6 bases). V was pared by 1 base and J by 0 bases, with 10 bases between. Germline V gives CDR1 LNHNV, CDR2 YYDKDF (reference sequence). CDR3 size: 16 residues. CDR3 in DNA: TGTGCCACCAGCAGAGGAAACAGGGTCTCTGGAAACACCATATATTTT. Translating gives CATSRGNRVSGNTIYF.

This sequence joins TRBV28 and TRBJ2-7; D is ambiguous. The germline gives CDR1 MDHEN, CDR2 SYDVKM. The CDR3 totals 14 residues. V was trimmed by 3 bases and J by 0 bases, leaving 9 bases between them. Here the CDR3 DNA reads TGTGCCAGCAGTTTGGGCAGCCTCTCCTACGAGCAGTACTTC. Protein product: CASSLGSLSYEQYF.

This sequence joins TRBV6-5 and TRBJ2-2; TRBD1 aligns across 8 bases. After removal of 7 bases from V and 5 bases from J, the junction contained 3 bases not matched to a gene. In germline, CDR1 is MNHEY, CDR2 SVGAGI. The CDR3 runs 13 residues. The CDR3 sequence: CASIRQGTGELFF. As DNA, the CDR3 is TGTGCCAGCATCCGACAGGGGACCGGGGAGCTGTTTTTT.

The count of this clone is one. The V gene is TRBV6-1, the J gene TRBJ2-1, with D possibly matching TRBD1 (6 bases). The length of the CDR3 is 11 residues. Germline V gives CDR1 MNHNS, CDR2 SASEGT. Trimming removed 10 bases from V and 7 bases from J, with 11 bases in between. The CDR3 nucleotides read TGTGCCACCTACAGGGAGAATGAGCAGTTCTTC. Translating gives CATYRENEQFF.

This sequence joins TRBV6-1 and TRBJ2-5, with TRBD2 identical over 10 bases. CDR1 and CDR2 (germline): MNHNS, SASEGT. The ends lost 1 base at V and 5 bases at J; junction bases unmatched: 4. This CDR3 region has 15 residues. The CDR3 sequence: CASSEESGGAETQYF. DNA of the CDR3: TGTGCCAGCAGTGAAGAAAGCGGGGGGGCCGAGACCCAGTACTTC.

CDR3 amino acids: CAISEEGLTEAFF. In DNA, the CDR3 is TGTGCCATCAGTGAGGAGGGTCTCACTGAAGCTTTCTTT. The V and J genes are TRBV10-3 and TRBJ1-1; D gene uncertain. CDR1 is ENHRY and CDR2 is SYGVKD in the germline V gene. The CDR3 loop spans 13 amino acids. V was cut by 2 bases and J by 4 bases, with 8 bases left in between.

The genes are TRBV11-2 and TRBJ2-1; 7 positions agree with TRBD2. The CDR3 spans 16 residues. The V gene end was trimmed by 5 bases and the J gene end by 3 bases; junction bases not matched to a gene: 10. The germline gives CDR1 SGHAT, CDR2 FQNNGV. CDR3 amino acids: CASSGTGGNLYNEQFF. CDR3 DNA: TGTGCCAGCAGCGGGACGGGGGGTAACCTCTACAATGAGCAGTTCTTC.

This chain connects TRBV5-1 to TRBJ1-4; 8 bases line up with TRBD1. The ends lost 3 bases at V and 11 bases at J; junction bases unmatched: 6. CDR1 and CDR2 (germline): SGHRS, YFSETQ. The CDR3 is 13 amino acids. The CDR3 DNA sequence: TGCGCCAGCAGCTACGGACAGGGAGGGAAACTGTTTTTT. Its protein product is CASSYGQGGKLFF.

CDR3 nucleotide sequence: TGTGCCGGAGATGATCTTGAAGAGACCCAGTACTTC. The encoded protein is CAGDDLEETQYF. V gene TRBV21-1 combines with J gene TRBJ2-5; the D call TRBD2 from the table was never checked on the DNA. TRBV21-1 is flagged as a pseudogene. The CDR3 sequence is 12 residues long.